This TCR beta chain appears in the sequencing data of a study of blood T cell repertoires in COVID-19 (dated by TCRdb to 2020 to 2021). About the full investigation: ImmuneRACE Cohort 3 recovered participants were defined by two consecutive negative NP/OP PCR tests, healthcare professional clearance, or symptom resolution. Samples from collaborators originated in the United States, Italy and Spain and spanned both the acute and convalescent phases of COVID-19. The prospective study material was composed of cDNA or gDNA derived from T cells, B-cell-depleted T cells, or PBMCs. Deeply sampled blood TCRbeta repertoires from subjects exposed to, actively infected with, or recovered from COVID-19 were included in the dataset. The repertoires were released in a freely available public database intended as a resource for research on the immune response to SARS-CoV-2. Samples were obtained from the ongoing ImmuneRACE study (first 160 participants) and from approximately 1,200 subjects provided by 6 global collaborators. The sample metadata nearly always contained a de-identified subject ID, COVID-19 status, age in years and sex. Where HLA class I and class II types were available, the types were taken from metadata supplied by the sample provider, not from assay-based typing. The paper's findings and limits, for the study overall: How much clinical and demographic metadata was included differed by source and by participant, and the metadata was provided uncurated.

As to this clone: No antigen is known for it. Base qualities are missing; no much larger clone stands one base away.

From a lookup of the germline V gene, CDR1 and CDR2 are SGHRS and YFSETQ. The CDR3, cysteine through phenylalanine, is 13 amino acids long. Here the CDR3 DNA is all that survives: 39 bases in frame from base 1. V is reduced by 4 bases and J by 4 bases, leaving a spacing of 8 bases between them. The immunoSEQ Assay, a bias-controlled multiplex PCR, was used to amplify TCRbeta CDR3 regions from genomic DNA. The paper's data handling went like this. The number of nucleated cells in each sample was estimated by amplification of reference gene primers within the assay. To quantify the absolute abundance of each unique TCRbeta CDR3 rearrangement, sequence reads were collapsed and filtered. For each sample, productive Simpson clonality was calculated by taking the square root of Simpson's diversity index across productive rearrangements. This is the immuneACCESS table as TCRdb keeps it, with only in-frame sequences that have V and J called. A part of the clones is gone; compared with another copy, unresolved V genes explain less than half, and the rest is unexplained. That table is the source of V, J and clone size, and D and trimming were worked out from the DNA. The table for this sample lists over 200,000 clones; 80% to 90% of them were counted only once. The top ten constitute approximately 2.8% of the sample.

Participants in the prospective study were aged roughly 18 to 100 years, lived in some 24 United States geographic areas, and enrolled through a virtual design. To assign participants to cohorts, the prospective study relied on clinical history that participants themselves reported in a screening survey and a study questionnaire. In the prospective study, whole blood, serum and a nasopharyngeal or oropharyngeal swab were collected from each participant by mobile phlebotomists. Prospective study participants could optionally give additional blood draws and questionnaires over an approximately two-month period. Blood samples from the prospective study were shipped frozen or at room temperature prior to DNA extraction.

The sequence joins TRBV5-1 to TRBJ1-4, with the D gene call left open. Sequenced sample: PBMCs or T cells enriched from blood (not recorded which). This TCR was sampled from a woman aged 45-60 years in a cohort exposed to, infected with or recovered from COVID-19 (not recorded which). The CDR3 region: CASSGGINEKLFF. The nucleotide sequence reads TGCGCCAGCAGCGGAGGGATTAATGAAAAACTGTTTTTT.